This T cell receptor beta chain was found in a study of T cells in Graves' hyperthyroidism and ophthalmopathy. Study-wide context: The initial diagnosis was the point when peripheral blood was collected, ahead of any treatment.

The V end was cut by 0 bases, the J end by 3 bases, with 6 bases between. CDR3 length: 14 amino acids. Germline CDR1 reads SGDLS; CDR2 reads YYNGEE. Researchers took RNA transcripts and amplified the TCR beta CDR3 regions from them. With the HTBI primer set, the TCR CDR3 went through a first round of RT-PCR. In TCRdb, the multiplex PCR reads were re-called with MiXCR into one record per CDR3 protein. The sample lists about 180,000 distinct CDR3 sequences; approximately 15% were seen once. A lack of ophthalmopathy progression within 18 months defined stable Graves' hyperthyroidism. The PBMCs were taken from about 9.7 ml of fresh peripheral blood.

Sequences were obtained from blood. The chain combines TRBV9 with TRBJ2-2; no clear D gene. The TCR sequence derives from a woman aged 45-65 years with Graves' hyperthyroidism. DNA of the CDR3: TGTGCCAGCAGCGTAGCTTCAGACACCGGGGAGCTGTTTTTT. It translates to CASSVASDTGELFF.